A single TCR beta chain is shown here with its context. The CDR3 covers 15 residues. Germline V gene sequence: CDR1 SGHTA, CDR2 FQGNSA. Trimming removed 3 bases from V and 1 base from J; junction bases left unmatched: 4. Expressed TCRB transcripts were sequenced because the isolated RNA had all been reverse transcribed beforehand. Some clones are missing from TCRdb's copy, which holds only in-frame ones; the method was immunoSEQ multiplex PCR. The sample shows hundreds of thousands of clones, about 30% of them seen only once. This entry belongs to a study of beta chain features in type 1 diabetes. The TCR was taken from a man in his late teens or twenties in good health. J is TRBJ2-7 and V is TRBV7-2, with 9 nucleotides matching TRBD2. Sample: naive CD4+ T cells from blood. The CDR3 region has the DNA TGTGCCAGCAGCTTCCTAGCGGGACAGTCCTACGAGCAGTACTTC. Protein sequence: CASSFLAGQSYEQYF.